A single TCR beta chain is shown here with its context. Clones were read by immunoSEQ multiplex PCR, and TCRdb kept only the in-frame ones, dropping some. Among roughly 130,000 clones, 93% were seen once, and the ten largest hold more than 1.5%. This record comes from a study of control samples from healthy donors and cancer patients. The length of the CDR3 is 18 residues. The V segment lost 4 bases and the J segment 1 base; nucleotides outside the gene matches: 12. Per germline, CDR1 MGHRA and CDR2 YSYEKL. The TCR originated in a man in his forties or fifties with head and neck cancer. Material for sequencing was PBMCs. The V call is TRBV4-1, the J call TRBJ2-2, with 7 bases identical to TRBD2. The CDR3 nucleotides are TGCGCCAGCAGCCCCAAAGGAGTCCTAGCGGTGAACACCGGGGAGCTGTTTTTT. Translated, it gives CASSPKGVLAVNTGELFF.